This T cell receptor (beta chain) was found in a study of blood T cell repertoires in COVID-19. Assay used: immunoSEQ multiplex PCR; TCRdb lists only in-frame clones, some missing. The sample has under 400,000 clones, around 87% seen once. J was trimmed by 2 bases and V by 5 bases; bases with no gene match: 7. Germline V CDR1 and CDR2: GTSNPN, SVGIG (reference sequence). CDR3 length equals 14 residues. Input material: peripheral blood. This receptor was taken from a woman in her thirties with COVID-19, enrolled during active disease. The rearrangement links TRBV30 to TRBJ2-3; 7 nucleotides agree with TRBD1. The chain's CDR3 is CAWSGDSLTDTQYF. The CDR3 DNA follows: TGTGCCTGGTCAGGGGACAGTCTCACAGATACGCAGTATTTT.